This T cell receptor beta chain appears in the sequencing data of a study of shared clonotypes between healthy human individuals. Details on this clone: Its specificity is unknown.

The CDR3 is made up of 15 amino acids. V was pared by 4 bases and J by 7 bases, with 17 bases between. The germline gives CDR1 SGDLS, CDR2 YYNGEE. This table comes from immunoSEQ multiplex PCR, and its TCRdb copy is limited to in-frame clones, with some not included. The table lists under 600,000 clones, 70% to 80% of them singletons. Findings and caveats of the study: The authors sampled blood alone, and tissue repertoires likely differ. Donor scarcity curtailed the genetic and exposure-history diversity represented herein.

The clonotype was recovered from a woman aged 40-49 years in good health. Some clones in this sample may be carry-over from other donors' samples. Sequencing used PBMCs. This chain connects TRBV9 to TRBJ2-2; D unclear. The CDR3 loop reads CASSPSRVPGGELFF. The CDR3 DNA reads TGTGCCAGCAGCCCCTCTAGAGTCCCCGGCGGGGAGCTGTTTTTT.